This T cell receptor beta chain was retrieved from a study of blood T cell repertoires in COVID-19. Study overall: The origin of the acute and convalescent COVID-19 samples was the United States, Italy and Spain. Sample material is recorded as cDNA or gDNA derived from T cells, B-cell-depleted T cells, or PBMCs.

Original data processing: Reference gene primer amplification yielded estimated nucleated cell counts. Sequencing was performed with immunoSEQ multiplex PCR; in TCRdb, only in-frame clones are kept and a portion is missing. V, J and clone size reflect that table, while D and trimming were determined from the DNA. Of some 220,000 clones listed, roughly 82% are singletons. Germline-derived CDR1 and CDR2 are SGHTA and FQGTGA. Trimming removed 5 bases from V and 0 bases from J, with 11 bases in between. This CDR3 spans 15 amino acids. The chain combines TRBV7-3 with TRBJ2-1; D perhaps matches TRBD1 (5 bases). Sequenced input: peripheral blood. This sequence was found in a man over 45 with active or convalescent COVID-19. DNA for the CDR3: TGTGCCAGCAGCCCTAGGGGCAGCTCCTACAATGAGCAGTTCTTC. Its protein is CASSPRGSSYNEQFF.